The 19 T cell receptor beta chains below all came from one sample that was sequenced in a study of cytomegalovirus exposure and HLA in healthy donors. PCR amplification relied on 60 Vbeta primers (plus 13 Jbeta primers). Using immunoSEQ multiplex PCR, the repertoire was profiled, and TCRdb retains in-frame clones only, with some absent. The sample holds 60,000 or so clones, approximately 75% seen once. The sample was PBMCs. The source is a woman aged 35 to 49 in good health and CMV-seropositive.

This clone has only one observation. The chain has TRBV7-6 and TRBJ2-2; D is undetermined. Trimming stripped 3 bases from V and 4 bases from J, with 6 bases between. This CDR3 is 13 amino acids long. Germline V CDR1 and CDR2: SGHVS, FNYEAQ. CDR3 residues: CASSFGSTGELFF. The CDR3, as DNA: TGTGCCAGCAGCTTCGGTAGCACCGGGGAGCTGTTTTTT.

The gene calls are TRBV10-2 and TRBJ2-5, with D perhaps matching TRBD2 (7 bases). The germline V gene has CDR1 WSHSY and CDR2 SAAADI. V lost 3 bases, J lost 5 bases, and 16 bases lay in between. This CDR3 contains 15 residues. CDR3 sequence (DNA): TGCGCCAGCAGTGAAGGGGGGGCCGGCTGGGAGACCCAGTACTTC. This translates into CASSEGGAGWETQYF.

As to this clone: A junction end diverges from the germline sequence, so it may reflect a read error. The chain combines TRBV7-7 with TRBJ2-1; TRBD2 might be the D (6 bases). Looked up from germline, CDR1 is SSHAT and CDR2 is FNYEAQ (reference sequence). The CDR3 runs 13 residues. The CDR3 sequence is CASSSRRGNEQFF. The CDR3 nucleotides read TGTGCTAGCAGCTCCCGGAGGGGCAATGAGCAGTTCTTC.

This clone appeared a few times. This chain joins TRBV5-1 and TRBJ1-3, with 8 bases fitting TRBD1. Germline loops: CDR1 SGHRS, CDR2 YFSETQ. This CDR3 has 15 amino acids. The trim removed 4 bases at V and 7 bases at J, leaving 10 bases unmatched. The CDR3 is CASSPDGTGANTIYF. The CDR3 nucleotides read TGCGCCAGCAGCCCGGATGGGACAGGTGCGAACACCATATATTTT. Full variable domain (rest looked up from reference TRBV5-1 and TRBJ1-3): KAGVTQTPRYLIKTRGQQVTLSCSPISGHRSVSWYQQTPGQGLQFLFEYFSETQRNKGNFPGRFSGRQFSNSRSEMNVSTLELGDSALYLCASSPDGTGANTIYFGEGSWLTVV.

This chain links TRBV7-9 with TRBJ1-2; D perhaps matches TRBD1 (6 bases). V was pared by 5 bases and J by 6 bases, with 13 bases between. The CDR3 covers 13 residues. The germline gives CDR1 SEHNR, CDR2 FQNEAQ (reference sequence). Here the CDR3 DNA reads TGTGCCAGCAGCCCTGAAGGGGGTAATGGCTACACCTTC. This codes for CASSPEGGNGYTF.

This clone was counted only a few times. The CDR3: CASSITDTSTDTQYF. The CDR3 DNA is TGCGCCAGCAGCATAACGGACACCTCCACAGATACGCAGTATTTT. J is TRBJ2-3 and V is TRBV5-1, with TRBD1 as a possible D gene (5 bases). Per the germline V gene, CDR1 is SGHRS and CDR2 is YFSETQ. The CDR3 totals 15 residues. Trimming took off 4 bases at V and 2 bases at J, with 14 bases between the two ends.

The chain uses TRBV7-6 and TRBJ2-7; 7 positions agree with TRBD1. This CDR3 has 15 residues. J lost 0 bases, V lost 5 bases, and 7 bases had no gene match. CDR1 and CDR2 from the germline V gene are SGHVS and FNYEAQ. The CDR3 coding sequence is TGTGCCAGCAGCCCGACAGGGATCCCCTCCTACGAGCAGTACTTC. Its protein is CASSPTGIPSYEQYF.

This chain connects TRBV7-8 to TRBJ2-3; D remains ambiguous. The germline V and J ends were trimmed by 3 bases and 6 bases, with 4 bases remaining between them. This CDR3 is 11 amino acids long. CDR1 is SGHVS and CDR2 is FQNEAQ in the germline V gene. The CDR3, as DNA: TGTGCCAGCAGCTTTATGGATACGCAGTATTTT. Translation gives CASSFMDTQYF.

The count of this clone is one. In DNA, the CDR3 is TGCGCCAGCAGCCAACCCCCTCGCTATGGCTACACCTTC. This translates into CASSQPPRYGYTF. The chain combines TRBV4-1 with TRBJ1-2; unclear D gene. The CDR3 is made up of 13 amino acids. Germline CDR1 MGHRA, CDR2 YSYEKL. V was clipped by 2 bases and J by 4 bases, with 8 bases between them.

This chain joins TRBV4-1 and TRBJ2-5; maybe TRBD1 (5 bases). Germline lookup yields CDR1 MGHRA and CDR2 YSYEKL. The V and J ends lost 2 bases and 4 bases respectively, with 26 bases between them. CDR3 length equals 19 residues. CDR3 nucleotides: TGCGCCAGCAGCCAAATGACCAGGGCCTACACTACCCTAGGAGAGACCCAGTACTTC. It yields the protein CASSQMTRAYTTLGETQYF.

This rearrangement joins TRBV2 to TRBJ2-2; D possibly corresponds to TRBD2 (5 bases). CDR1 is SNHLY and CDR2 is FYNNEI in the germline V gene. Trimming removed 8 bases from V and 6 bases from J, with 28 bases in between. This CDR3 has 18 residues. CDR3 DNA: TGTGCCAGCGCCTCAAATGGAAGACGGGCAGCGAGGGCCGGGGAGCTGTTTTTT. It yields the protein CASASNGRRAARAGELFF.

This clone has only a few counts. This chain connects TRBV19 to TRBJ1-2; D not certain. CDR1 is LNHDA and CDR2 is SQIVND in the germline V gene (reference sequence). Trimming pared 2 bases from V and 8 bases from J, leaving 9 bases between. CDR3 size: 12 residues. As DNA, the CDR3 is TGTGCCAGTAGTATAAAAGAGAGGGGCTACACCTTC. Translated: CASSIKERGYTF. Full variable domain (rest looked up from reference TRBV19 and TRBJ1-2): DGGITQSPKYLFRKEGQNVTLSCEQNLNHDAMYWYRQDPGQGLRLIYYSQIVNDFQKGDIAEGYSVSREKKESFPLTVTSAQKNPTAFYLCASSIKERGYTFGSGTRLTVV.

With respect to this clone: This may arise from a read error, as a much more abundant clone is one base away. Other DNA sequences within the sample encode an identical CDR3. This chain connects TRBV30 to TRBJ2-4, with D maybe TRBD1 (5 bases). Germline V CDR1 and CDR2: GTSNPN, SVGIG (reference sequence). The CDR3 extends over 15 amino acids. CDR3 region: CAWQTASEAKNIQYF. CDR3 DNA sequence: TGTGCCTGGCAGACAGCCTCAGAAGCCAAAAACATCCAGTACTTC.

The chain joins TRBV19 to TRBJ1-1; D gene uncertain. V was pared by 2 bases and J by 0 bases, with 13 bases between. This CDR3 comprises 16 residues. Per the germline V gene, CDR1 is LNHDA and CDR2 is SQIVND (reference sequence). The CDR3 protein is CASSIWAGNMNTEAFF. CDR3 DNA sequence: TGTGCCAGTAGTATATGGGCAGGAAACATGAACACTGAAGCTTTCTTT.

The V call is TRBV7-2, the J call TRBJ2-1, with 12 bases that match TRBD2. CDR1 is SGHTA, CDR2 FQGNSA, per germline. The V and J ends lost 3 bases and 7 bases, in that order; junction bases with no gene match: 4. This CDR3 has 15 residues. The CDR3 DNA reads TGTGCCAGCAGCTTGGGACTAGCGGGTAGAAATGAGCAGTTCTTC. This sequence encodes CASSLGLAGRNEQFF.

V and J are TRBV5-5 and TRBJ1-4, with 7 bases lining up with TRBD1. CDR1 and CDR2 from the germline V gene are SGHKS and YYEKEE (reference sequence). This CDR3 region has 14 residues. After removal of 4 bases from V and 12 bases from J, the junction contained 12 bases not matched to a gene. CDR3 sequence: CASSGGQVSGELFF. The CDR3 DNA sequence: TGTGCCAGCAGCGGTGGACAGGTTTCGGGGGAACTGTTTTTT.

The CDR3, as DNA: TGTGCCTGGAGTGTGGGGACAGGGTACGAGCAGTACTTC. It encodes CAWSVGTGYEQYF. The J gene is TRBJ2-7, the V gene TRBV30, with TRBD1 matching 9 bases. CDR3 length equals 13 residues. Looked up from germline, CDR1 is GTSNPN and CDR2 is SVGIG (reference sequence). The junction had 1 base not matched to a gene; V was cut back by 0 bases and J by 4 bases.

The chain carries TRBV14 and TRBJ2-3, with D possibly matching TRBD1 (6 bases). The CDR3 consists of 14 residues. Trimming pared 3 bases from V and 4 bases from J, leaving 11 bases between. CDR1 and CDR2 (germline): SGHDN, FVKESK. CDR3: CASSHRPGADTQYF. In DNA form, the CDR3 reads TGTGCCAGCAGCCACCGACCAGGGGCAGATACGCAGTATTTT.

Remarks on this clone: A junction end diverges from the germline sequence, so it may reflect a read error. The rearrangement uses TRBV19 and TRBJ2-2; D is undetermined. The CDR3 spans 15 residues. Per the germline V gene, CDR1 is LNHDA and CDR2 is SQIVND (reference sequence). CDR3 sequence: CASSIDPVVTGELFF. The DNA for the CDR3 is TGTGCCAGTAGCATAGATCCGGTGGTCACCGGGGAGCTGTTTTTT.